These T cell receptor beta chains were read from a single sample in a study of T-cell reconstitution after alpha-beta-depleted transplantation in children. TCRdb fed the PCR reads into MiXCR, producing one record per CDR3 protein. Of about 300,000 distinct CDR3 sequences listed, 10% are singletons. This specimen consisted of PBMCs, obtained before TCRalphabeta/CD19-depleted stem cell transplant. Receptors originate from a boy in the first two years of life with acute myeloid leukemia, due to receive a stem cell transplant. CDR3s include the opening cysteine and the closing phenylalanine or tryptophan. The order of the fields is CDR3 DNA, CDR3 protein, D gene, J gene, clone size, V gene. The D gene is left open where the match is weak. Clone size appears in some rows only: once, few, many, or a class for an expanded clone.

CDR3 DNA: TGTGCCATCAGTGAGTTAGATACGCAGTATTTT
CDR3 protein: CAISELDTQYF
D gene: -
J gene: TRBJ2-3
clone size: medium-sized
V gene: TRBV10-3

CDR3 DNA: TGTGCCAGCAGCGACCGGGCGTACCAAGAGACCCAGTACTTC
CDR3 protein: CASSDRAYQETQYF
D gene: -
J gene: TRBJ2-5
clone size: many
V gene: TRBV7-9

CDR3 DNA: TGTGCCAGCAGTCTTGACCACCTAGCGGGGCAAGAGACCCAGTACTTC
CDR3 protein: CASSLDHLAGQETQYF
D gene: TRBD2
J gene: TRBJ2-5
clone size: few
V gene: TRBV28

CDR3 DNA: TGTGCCAGCAGCTCAGGAATAGCGGGGTTCCTAGGCACAGATACGCAGTATTTT
CDR3 protein: CASSSGIAGFLGTDTQYF
D gene: TRBD2
J gene: TRBJ2-3
clone size: many
V gene: TRBV7-6

CDR3 DNA: TGTGCCAGCAGTTTAAGCGTTGGGGCCCAGAACACTGAAGCTTTCTTT
CDR3 protein: CASSLSVGAQNTEAFF
D gene: -
J gene: TRBJ1-1
clone size: few
V gene: TRBV12-3/TRBV12-4

CDR3 DNA: TGTGCCAGCAGTGTCGGACTAGCGAACACCGGGGAGCTGTTTTTT
CDR3 protein: CASSVGLANTGELFF
D gene: TRBD2
J gene: TRBJ2-2
clone size: few
V gene: TRBV6-1

CDR3 DNA: TGTGCCAGCGATCCCCGGAGGACGCAAGAGCAGTACTTC
CDR3 protein: CASDPRRTQEQYF
D gene: -
J gene: TRBJ2-7
clone size: many
V gene: TRBV5-6

CDR3 DNA: TGTGCCAGCAGCTTAACGACAGTCGTCACAGATACGCAGTATTTT
CDR3 protein: CASSLTTVVTDTQYF
D gene: -
J gene: TRBJ2-3
clone size: many
V gene: TRBV7-9

CDR3 DNA: TGTGCCAGCAGCTTGGAGAGGTATAGCAATCAGCCCCAGCATTTT
CDR3 protein: CASSLERYSNQPQHF
D gene: -
J gene: TRBJ1-5
clone size: -
V gene: TRBV5-5

CDR3 DNA: TGCAGCGTCGAAGCGGGAGGAGGGGACTACGAGCAGTACTTC
CDR3 protein: CSVEAGGGDYEQYF
D gene: TRBD2
J gene: TRBJ2-7
clone size: -
V gene: TRBV29-1

CDR3 DNA: TGTGCCAGCAGCGTGTGGGGGGTCTACGAGCAGTACTTC
CDR3 protein: CASSVWGVYEQYF
D gene: -
J gene: TRBJ2-7
clone size: many
V gene: TRBV5-5

CDR3 DNA: TGTGCCAGCAGTGAGAAGGGTTTCTCTGGAAACACCATATATTTT
CDR3 protein: CASSEKGFSGNTIYF
D gene: -
J gene: TRBJ1-3
clone size: many
V gene: TRBV6-1

CDR3 DNA: TGTGCCAGCAGCTTAGCATCGACTAGCGGGAACACCGGGGAGCTGTTTTTT
CDR3 protein: CASSLASTSGNTGELFF
D gene: TRBD2
J gene: TRBJ2-2
clone size: -
V gene: TRBV13

CDR3 DNA: TGCGCCAGCAGCCCCGGGACTAAATGGGGCCCTTACAATGAGCAGTTCTTC
CDR3 protein: CASSPGTKWGPYNEQFF
D gene: TRBD2
J gene: TRBJ2-1
clone size: many
V gene: TRBV4-3

CDR3 DNA: TGTGCCAGCAGCCAAGAACTTAAGACAGAGGGAGACTCCTACGAGCAGTACTTC
CDR3 protein: CASSQELKTEGDSYEQYF
D gene: -
J gene: TRBJ2-7
clone size: few
V gene: TRBV3-1

CDR3 DNA: TGTGCCAGCAGCCAGCCTCCGGGACTAGTAACCTACGAGCAGTACTTC
CDR3 protein: CASSQPPGLVTYEQYF
D gene: TRBD2
J gene: TRBJ2-7
clone size: -
V gene: TRBV11-1

CDR3 DNA: TGTGCCAGCAGTGAATACGGTAACCAAGAGACCCAGTACTTC
CDR3 protein: CASSEYGNQETQYF
D gene: -
J gene: TRBJ2-5
clone size: many
V gene: TRBV25-1

CDR3 DNA: TGTGCCAGCAGTTTCCCCAACAGGGAAGGAACAGATACGCAGTATTTT
CDR3 protein: CASSFPNREGTDTQYF
D gene: -
J gene: TRBJ2-3
clone size: many
V gene: TRBV28

CDR3 DNA: TGCAGTGCTAGTGAGCTAGCGGGAGTCTACAATGAGCAGTTCTTC
CDR3 protein: CSASELAGVYNEQFF
D gene: TRBD2
J gene: TRBJ2-1
clone size: many
V gene: TRBV20-1

CDR3 DNA: TGCAGTGCCGGACAGACCTTCAATCAGCCCCAGCATTTT
CDR3 protein: CSAGQTFNQPQHF
D gene: -
J gene: TRBJ1-5
clone size: few
V gene: TRBV20-1

CDR3 DNA: TGTGCCACCAGCAGGGACATCTCCTACGAGCAGTACTTC
CDR3 protein: CATSRDISYEQYF
D gene: -
J gene: TRBJ2-7
clone size: many
V gene: TRBV15

CDR3 DNA: TGTGCCAGCAGCTTACGCAGTTACAATGAGCAGTTCTTC
CDR3 protein: CASSLRSYNEQFF
D gene: -
J gene: TRBJ2-1
clone size: many
V gene: TRBV7-2

CDR3 DNA: TGCAGTGCTAGCGGGAGGGCCATAACCGGGGAGCTGTTTTTT
CDR3 protein: CSASGRAITGELFF
D gene: TRBD2
J gene: TRBJ2-2
clone size: many
V gene: TRBV20-1

CDR3 DNA: TGCGCCAGCAGCTCTGGAGTCACAGATACGCAGTATTTT
CDR3 protein: CASSSGVTDTQYF
D gene: -
J gene: TRBJ2-3
clone size: many
V gene: TRBV5-1

CDR3 DNA: TGTGCCAGCACTCCAATCAATGCAGGCTCCTACAATGAGCAGTTCTTC
CDR3 protein: CASTPINAGSYNEQFF
D gene: -
J gene: TRBJ2-1
clone size: many
V gene: TRBV27

CDR3 DNA: TGTGCCTGGAGTGTACAAGGGGACACCGAGCAGTACTTC
CDR3 protein: CAWSVQGDTEQYF
D gene: -
J gene: TRBJ2-7
clone size: few
V gene: TRBV30